Listed below are T cell receptor beta chains from one sample, sequenced in a study of blood T cell repertoires in COVID-19. Sequenced by immunoSEQ multiplex PCR; TCRdb stores in-frame clones only, minus some. The sample consists of about 150,000 clones, over 60% of them appearing once. What was sequenced was peripheral blood. The origin of the receptors is a man at least 80 years old with acute or convalescent COVID-19. The CDR3 runs from the conserved cysteine through the conserved F or W. Each record gives: V gene, J gene, D gene, clone size, CDR3 protein, CDR3 DNA. The D gene is left open where the match is weak. Clone sizes are given selectively: once, few, many, or a class where the clone is expanded.

>TRBV2|TRBJ1-6|TRBD1|few
CASSGDSNSPLHF
TGTGCCAGCAGTGGGGACAGTAATTCACCCCTCCACTTT
>TRBV24-1|TRBJ2-3|-|-
CATSDPAAGRTDTQYF
TGTGCCACCAGTGATCCCGCTGCAGGGCGGACAGATACGCAGTATTTT
>TRBV6-5|TRBJ1-2|-|-
CASWASGYTF
TGTGCCAGCTGGGCGAGTGGCTACACCTTC
>TRBV5-1|TRBJ2-7|TRBD1|many
CASSVQGPTSYEQYF
TGCGCCAGCAGCGTACAGGGGCCTACTTCCTACGAGCAGTACTTC
>TRBV9|TRBJ2-3|TRBD2|-
CASREGLAGGNTDTQYF
TGTGCCAGCAGGGAAGGACTAGCGGGGGGAAACACAGATACGCAGTATTTT
>TRBV11-3|TRBJ2-2|-|-
CASSFPPGQKSTGELFF
TGTGCCAGCAGCTTCCCCCCGGGACAAAAATCCACCGGGGAGCTGTTTTTT
>TRBV5-1|TRBJ2-1|TRBD1|-
CASSLGGTGVNEQFF
TGCGCCAGCAGCTTGGGAGGGACAGGGGTCAATGAGCAGTTCTTC
>TRBV5-8|TRBJ2-5|TRBD2|once
CASSSWRGAGETQYF
TGTGCCAGCAGCTCCTGGCGGGGGGCCGGAGAGACCCAGTACTTC
>TRBV6-5|TRBJ1-3|-|-
CASLKGQGAGNTIYF
TGTGCCAGCCTAAAGGGCCAGGGCGCTGGAAACACCATATATTTT
>TRBV2|TRBJ1-4|-|few
CASSAQGRPNEKLFF
TGTGCCAGCAGTGCCCAGGGGCGTCCCAATGAAAAACTGTTTTTT
>TRBV2|TRBJ1-5|-|-
CASSEGSSNQPQHF
TGTGCCAGCAGTGAGGGCAGCAGCAATCAGCCCCAGCATTTT
>TRBV5-1|TRBJ2-7|-|-
CASSLGQGNEQYF
TGCGCCAGCAGCTTGGGCCAGGGTAACGAGCAGTACTTC
>TRBV7-9|TRBJ1-6|-|-
CASSLGAGGSYNSPLHF
TGTGCCAGCAGCTTAGGGGCCGGGGGGTCCTATAATTCACCCCTCCACTTT
>TRBV6-1|TRBJ1-1|TRBD1|-
CASRVGQANTEAFF
TGTGCCAGCAGGGTAGGACAGGCCAACACTGAAGCTTTCTTT
>TRBV14|TRBJ2-1|-|-
CASSRLGDEQFF
TGTGCCAGCAGCCGACTTGGAGATGAGCAGTTCTTC
>TRBV6-1|TRBJ2-1|TRBD2|-
CASSVRLAGVFSYNEQFF
TGTGCCAGCAGTGTACGGCTAGCGGGGGTCTTCTCCTACAATGAGCAGTTCTTC
>TRBV12-2|TRBJ1-5|-|-
CASPCLGRRPGQGAGNQPQHF
TGTGCAAGTCCATGCTTGGGCCGGCGACCAGGACAGGGGGCTGGCAATCAGCCCCAGCATTTT
>TRBV30|TRBJ2-7|-|-
CAWSALTGYEQYF
TGTGCCTGGAGTGCCCTAACAGGCTACGAGCAGTACTTC
>TRBV5-1|TRBJ1-1|TRBD1|-
CASGQGDGDTEAFF
TGCGCCAGCGGACAGGGTGATGGTGACACTGAAGCTTTCTTT
>TRBV10-3|TRBJ1-3|-|-
CAISDGSSGNTIYF
TGTGCCATCAGTGACGGGAGTTCTGGAAACACCATATATTTT
>TRBV5-1|TRBJ2-6|-|-
CASSLKAQSFSGANVLTF
TGCGCCAGCAGCCTTAAGGCACAGTCCTTCTCTGGGGCCAACGTCCTGACTTTC
>TRBV6-2/TRBV6-3|TRBJ1-4|-|-
CASSYPERGQEKLFF
TGTGCCAGCAGCTATCCGGAGCGGGGTCAGGAAAAACTGTTTTTT
>TRBV7-2|TRBJ1-2|TRBD1|-
CASSSSNRGSSYGYTF
TGTGCCAGCAGCTCTAGTAACAGGGGCTCGAGCTATGGCTACACCTTC
>TRBV5-1|TRBJ1-1|TRBD1|-
CASSLGAGGTEAFF
TGCGCCAGCAGCTTGGGGGCAGGGGGGACTGAAGCTTTCTTT
>TRBV6-5|TRBJ2-5|TRBD2|once
CASGPGRDQETQYF
TGTGCCAGCGGACCAGGGAGGGACCAAGAGACCCAGTACTTC
>TRBV5-4|TRBJ1-1|TRBD1|-
CASRGTGGKDTEAFF
TGTGCCAGCAGGGGGACAGGGGGAAAGGATACTGAAGCTTTCTTT
>TRBV9|TRBJ2-4|TRBD1|-
CASSVAPTGAENIQYF
TGTGCCAGCAGCGTAGCTCCGACAGGGGCAGAGAACATTCAGTACTTC
>TRBV7-9|TRBJ2-1|TRBD1|-
CASSLSGGTGGNEQFF
TGTGCCAGCAGCTTAAGCGGTGGGACAGGGGGGAATGAGCAGTTCTTC
>TRBV2|TRBJ2-5|TRBD2|-
CASRPRGGPETQYF
TGTGCCAGCAGACCCCGCGGGGGGCCAGAGACCCAGTACTTC
>TRBV5-4|TRBJ1-6|TRBD1|-
CASSLAPGQGVSPLHF
TGTGCCAGCAGCTTGGCTCCGGGACAGGGCGTTTCACCCCTCCACTTT
>TRBV19|TRBJ2-7|TRBD2|-
CASSIESAGGQEQYF
TGTGCCAGTAGTATAGAGTCAGCGGGGGGGCAAGAGCAGTACTTC
>TRBV12-3/TRBV12-4|TRBJ2-3|-|-
CASSPTSQDTQYF
TGTGCCAGCAGCCCCACCTCACAAGATACGCAGTATTTT
>TRBV5-6|TRBJ1-4|-|-
CASSPGVIRGNEKLFF
TGTGCCAGCAGCCCGGGGGTCATCCGGGGAAATGAAAAACTGTTTTTT
>TRBV19|TRBJ2-7|-|few
CASSITHSGGLEQYF
TGTGCCAGTAGTATCACCCACAGCGGAGGGCTCGAGCAGTACTTC
>TRBV24-1|TRBJ2-1|TRBD2|-
CATSDPTGGTSGPRGRNEQFF
TGTGCCACCAGTGATCCGACCGGTGGGACTAGCGGGCCAAGGGGGAGGAATGAGCAGTTCTTC
>TRBV6-2/TRBV6-3|TRBJ2-1|TRBD2|-
CASSSSGSGGYNEQFF
TGTGCCAGCAGTTCATCTGGGAGCGGGGGTTACAATGAGCAGTTCTTC
>TRBV11-3|TRBJ2-1|-|-
CASSLEEGADFNEQFF
TGTGCCAGCAGCTTAGAGGAGGGGGCGGATTTCAATGAGCAGTTCTTC
>TRBV2|TRBJ2-2|-|-
CASSEDQGREGTGELFF
TGTGCCAGCAGTGAAGACCAGGGCAGGGAAGGAACCGGGGAGCTGTTTTTT
>TRBV5-4|TRBJ1-1|-|-
CASSLEAGNRYTEAFF
TGTGCCAGCAGCTTGGAGGCGGGGAACCGATACACTGAAGCTTTCTTT
>TRBV5-1|TRBJ2-3|-|-
CASSLGRATDTQYF
TGCGCCAGCAGCTTGGGCAGGGCCACAGATACGCAGTATTTT
>TRBV11-2|TRBJ2-4|-|-
CASSQGHLAKNIQYF
TGTGCCAGCAGCCAGGGACATCTAGCCAAAAACATTCAGTACTTC
>TRBV6-5|TRBJ1-2|-|-
CASQPGTNYGYTF
TGTGCCAGCCAGCCGGGAACTAACTATGGCTACACCTTC
>TRBV12-2|TRBJ2-3|-|-
CASRLAVTGSSTDTQYF
TGTGCAAGTCGCTTAGCGGTCACGGGTAGCAGCACAGATACGCAGTATTTT
>TRBV11-2|TRBJ1-1|TRBD1|-
CASREWGQLNTEAFF
TGTGCCAGCAGGGAATGGGGACAGCTGAACACTGAAGCTTTCTTT
>TRBV4-1|TRBJ2-7|TRBD1|-
CASSPSRTGPYEQYF
TGCGCCAGCAGCCCATCCAGGACAGGCCCCTACGAGCAGTACTTC
>TRBV4-3|TRBJ2-3|TRBD2|-
CASSPSGTSGGDTQYF
TGCGCCAGCAGCCCATCGGGGACTAGCGGGGGTGATACGCAGTATTTT
>TRBV5-1|TRBJ2-7|TRBD1|few
CASSLEGTGPSYEQYF
TGCGCCAGCAGCTTGGAGGGGACAGGGCCCTCCTACGAGCAGTACTTC
>TRBV3-1/TRBV3-2|TRBJ2-5|-|-
CASSQDRLARETQYF
TGTGCCAGCAGCCAAGATCGTCTAGCTCGGGAGACCCAGTACTTC
>TRBV7-2|TRBJ2-1|TRBD2|once
CASSLVSGGGPYNEQFF
TGTGCCAGCAGCTTAGTTAGCGGGGGGGGTCCCTACAATGAGCAGTTCTTC
>TRBV10-3|TRBJ2-7|-|-
CAIRTESSYEQYF
TGTGCCATCCGGACAGAAAGCTCCTACGAGCAGTACTTC
>TRBV6-2/TRBV6-3|TRBJ1-2|-|few
CASSGAAAGGYTF
TGTGCCAGCAGTGGGGCCGCCGCTGGTGGCTACACCTTC
>TRBV9|TRBJ2-2|-|-
CASSVGTANTGELFF
TGTGCCAGCAGCGTAGGGACTGCGAACACCGGGGAGCTGTTTTTT
>TRBV28|TRBJ1-2|TRBD1|-
CASIEAGGAYGYTF
TGTGCCAGCATCGAGGCAGGGGGCGCTTACGGCTACACCTTC
>TRBV10-1|TRBJ2-2|-|-
CASSEFLQGLNTGELFF
TGCGCCAGCAGTGAGTTTCTCCAGGGACTGAACACCGGGGAGCTGTTTTTT
>TRBV12-3/TRBV12-4|TRBJ1-1|-|-
CASSTRGWAFF
TGTGCCAGCAGTACCAGGGGCTGGGCTTTCTTT
>TRBV7-6|TRBJ1-1|-|-
CASSYQRVNTEAFF
TGTGCCAGCAGCTACCAACGGGTGAACACTGAAGCTTTCTTT
>TRBV12-5|TRBJ1-2|TRBD1|-
CASGPGRGQGLNYGYTF
TGTGCTAGTGGCCCCGGGAGGGGACAGGGCCTTAACTATGGCTACACCTTC